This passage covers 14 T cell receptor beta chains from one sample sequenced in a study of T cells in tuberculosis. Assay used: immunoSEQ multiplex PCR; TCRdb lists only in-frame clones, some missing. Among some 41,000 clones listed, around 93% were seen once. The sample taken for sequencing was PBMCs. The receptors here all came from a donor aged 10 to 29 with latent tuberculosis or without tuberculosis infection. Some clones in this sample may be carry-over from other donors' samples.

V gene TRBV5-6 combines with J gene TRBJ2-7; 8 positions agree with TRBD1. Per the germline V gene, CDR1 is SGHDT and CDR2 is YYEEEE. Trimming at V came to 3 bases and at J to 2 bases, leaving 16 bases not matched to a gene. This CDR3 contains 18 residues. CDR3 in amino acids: CASSSGTGYHRGTYEQYF. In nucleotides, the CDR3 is TGTGCCAGCAGCTCAGGGACAGGCTACCATAGAGGGACCTACGAGCAGTACTTC.

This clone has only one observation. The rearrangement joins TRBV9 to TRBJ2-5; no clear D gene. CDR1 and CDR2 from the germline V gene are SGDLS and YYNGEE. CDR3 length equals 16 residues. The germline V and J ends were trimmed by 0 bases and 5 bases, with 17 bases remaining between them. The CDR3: CASSVGAIPARETQYF. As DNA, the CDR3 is TGTGCCAGCAGCGTAGGTGCGATCCCTGCGAGGGAGACCCAGTACTTC.

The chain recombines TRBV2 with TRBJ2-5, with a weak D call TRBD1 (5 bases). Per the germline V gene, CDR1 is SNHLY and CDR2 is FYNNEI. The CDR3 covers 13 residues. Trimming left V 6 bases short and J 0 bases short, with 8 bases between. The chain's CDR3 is CASSRDYQETQYF. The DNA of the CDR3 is TGTGCCAGCAGCAGGGATTACCAAGAGACCCAGTACTTC.

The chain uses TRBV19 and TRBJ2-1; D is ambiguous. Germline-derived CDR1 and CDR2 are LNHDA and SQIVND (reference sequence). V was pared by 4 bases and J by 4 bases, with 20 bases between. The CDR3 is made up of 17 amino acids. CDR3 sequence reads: CASSNQVSFFKYNEQFF. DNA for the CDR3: TGTGCCAGTAGTAATCAGGTGTCCTTCTTCAAATACAATGAGCAGTTCTTC. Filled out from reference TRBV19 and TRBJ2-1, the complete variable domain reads DGGITQSPKYLFRKEGQNVTLSCEQNLNHDAMYWYRQDPGQGLRLIYYSQIVNDFQKGDIAEGYSVSREKKESFPLTVTSAQKNPTAFYLCASSNQVSFFKYNEQFFGPGTRLTVL.

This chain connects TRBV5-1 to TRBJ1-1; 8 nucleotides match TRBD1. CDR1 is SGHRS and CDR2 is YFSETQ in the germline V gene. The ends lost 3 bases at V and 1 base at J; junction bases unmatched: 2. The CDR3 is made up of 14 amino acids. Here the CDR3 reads CASSSGQGNTEAFF. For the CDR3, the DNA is TGCGCCAGCAGCTCAGGACAGGGGAACACTGAAGCTTTCTTT.

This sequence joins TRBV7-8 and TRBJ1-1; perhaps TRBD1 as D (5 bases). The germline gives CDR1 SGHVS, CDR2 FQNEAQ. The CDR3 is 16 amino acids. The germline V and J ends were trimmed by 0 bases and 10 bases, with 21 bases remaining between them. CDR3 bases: TGTGCCAGCAGCTTAGCGAGCGGGGCGGTCGGTGAAGGAGCTTTCTTT. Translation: CASSLASGAVGEGAFF.

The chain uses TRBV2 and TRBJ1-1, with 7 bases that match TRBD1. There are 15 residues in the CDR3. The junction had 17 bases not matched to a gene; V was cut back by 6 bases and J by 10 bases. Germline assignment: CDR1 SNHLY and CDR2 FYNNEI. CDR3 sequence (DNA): TGTGCCAGCAGGGCCGAACGCATACAGGGGCGGGGAGCTTTCTTT. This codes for CASRAERIQGRGAFF. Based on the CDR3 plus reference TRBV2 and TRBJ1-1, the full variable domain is EPEVTQTPSHQVTQMGQEVILRCVPISNHLYFYWYRQILGQKVEFLVSFYNNEISEKSEIFDDQFSVERPDGSNFTLKIRSTKLEDSAMYFCASRAERIQGRGAFFGQGTRLTVV.

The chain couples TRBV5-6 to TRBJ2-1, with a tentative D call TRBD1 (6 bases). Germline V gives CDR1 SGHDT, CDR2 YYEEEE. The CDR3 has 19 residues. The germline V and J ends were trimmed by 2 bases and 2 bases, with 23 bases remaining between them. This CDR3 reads CASSFQTVTGFLAYNEQFF. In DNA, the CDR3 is TGTGCCAGCAGCTTCCAAACTGTAACAGGGTTTTTGGCCTACAATGAGCAGTTCTTC.

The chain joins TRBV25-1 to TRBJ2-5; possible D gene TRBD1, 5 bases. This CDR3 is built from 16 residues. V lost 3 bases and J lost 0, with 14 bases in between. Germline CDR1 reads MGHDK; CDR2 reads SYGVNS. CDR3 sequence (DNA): TGTGCCAGCAGTGATTACCTGTCAGGGAACCAAGAGACCCAGTACTTC. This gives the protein CASSDYLSGNQETQYF.

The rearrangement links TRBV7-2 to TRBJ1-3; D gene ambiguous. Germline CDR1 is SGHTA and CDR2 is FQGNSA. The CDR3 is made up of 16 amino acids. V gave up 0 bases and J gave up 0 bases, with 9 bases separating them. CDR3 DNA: TGTGCCAGCAGCTTAGCATACCAGGTCTCTGGAAACACCATATATTTT. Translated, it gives CASSLAYQVSGNTIYF. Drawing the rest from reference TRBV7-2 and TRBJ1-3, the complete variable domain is GAGVSQSPSNKVTEKGKDVELRCDPISGHTALYWYRQSLGQGLEFLIYFQGNSAPDKSGLPSDRFSAERTGGSVSTLTIQRTQQEDSAVYLCASSLAYQVSGNTIYFGEGSWLTVV.

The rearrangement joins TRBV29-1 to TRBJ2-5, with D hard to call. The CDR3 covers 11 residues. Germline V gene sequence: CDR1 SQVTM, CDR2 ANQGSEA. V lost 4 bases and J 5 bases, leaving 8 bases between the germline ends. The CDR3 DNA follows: TGCAGCGTTGTAATCCCGGAGACCCAGTACTTC. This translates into CSVVIPETQYF.

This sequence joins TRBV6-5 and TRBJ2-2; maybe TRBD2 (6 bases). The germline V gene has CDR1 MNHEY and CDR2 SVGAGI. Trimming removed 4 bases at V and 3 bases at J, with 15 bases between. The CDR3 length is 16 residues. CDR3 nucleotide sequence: TGTGCCAGCAGTTGGGGAGGCAGGGAGGACACCGGGGAGCTGTTTTTT. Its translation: CASSWGGREDTGELFF.

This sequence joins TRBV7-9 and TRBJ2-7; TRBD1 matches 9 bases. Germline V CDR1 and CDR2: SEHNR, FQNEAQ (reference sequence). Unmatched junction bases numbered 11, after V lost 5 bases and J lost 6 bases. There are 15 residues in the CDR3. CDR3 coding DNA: TGTGCCAGCAGCCGTCCCGGGACAGGGCAAGGCGAGCAGTACTTC. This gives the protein CASSRPGTGQGEQYF.

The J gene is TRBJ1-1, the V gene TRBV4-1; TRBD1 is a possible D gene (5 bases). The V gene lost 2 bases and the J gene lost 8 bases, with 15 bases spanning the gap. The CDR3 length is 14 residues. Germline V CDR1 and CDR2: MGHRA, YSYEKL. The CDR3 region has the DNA TGCGCCAGCAGCCAAACCGGACGGGGGGAAGAAGCTTTCTTT. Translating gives CASSQTGRGEEAFF.